This TCR beta chain was sequenced for a study of regulatory T cells in long-lasting Graves disease. Study outcomes and limitations: There were preferences for TRBV28, TRBJ1-2 and TRBJ2-5 in persistent disease. Accuracy was perhaps lowered by the small sample size.

Trimming stripped 1 base from V and 5 bases from J, with 11 bases between. The CDR3 consists of 14 residues. Germline V gene data show CDR1 as MDHEN and CDR2 as SYDVKM. Time point described: persistent/refractory GD, antithyroid drugs over 5 years with positive TRAb. After RNA was extracted from PBMCs, the TCR library was made from it. TCR beta libraries were built with iRepertoire HTBI primers and Arm-PCR of CDR3 regions. MiXCR, applied by TCRdb to the multiplex PCR reads, yields one record per CDR3 protein. The table shows 400,000 to 500,000 distinct CDR3 sequences, with less than 25% occurring only once. This clonotype was seen repeatedly, ten times or more. The antigen is not known.

The sample here was peripheral blood mononuclear cells (PBMCs), taken when the disease was refractory, from a patient treated with antithyroid drugs. J is TRBJ1-1 and V is TRBV28; possible D gene TRBD1, 5 bases. This TCR came from a female donor with Graves disease. In nucleotides, the CDR3 is TGTGCCAGCAGTTTATCCCAGGGTGGGACTGAAGCTTTCTTT. Translating gives CASSLSQGGTEAFF. The full variable domain, with the rest looked up from reference TRBV28 and TRBJ1-1, is DVKVTQSSRYLVKRTGEKVFLECVQDMDHENMFWYRQDPGLGLRLIYFSYDVKMKEKGDIPEGYSVSREKKERFSLILESASTNQTSMYLCASSLSQGGTEAFFGQGTRLTVV.